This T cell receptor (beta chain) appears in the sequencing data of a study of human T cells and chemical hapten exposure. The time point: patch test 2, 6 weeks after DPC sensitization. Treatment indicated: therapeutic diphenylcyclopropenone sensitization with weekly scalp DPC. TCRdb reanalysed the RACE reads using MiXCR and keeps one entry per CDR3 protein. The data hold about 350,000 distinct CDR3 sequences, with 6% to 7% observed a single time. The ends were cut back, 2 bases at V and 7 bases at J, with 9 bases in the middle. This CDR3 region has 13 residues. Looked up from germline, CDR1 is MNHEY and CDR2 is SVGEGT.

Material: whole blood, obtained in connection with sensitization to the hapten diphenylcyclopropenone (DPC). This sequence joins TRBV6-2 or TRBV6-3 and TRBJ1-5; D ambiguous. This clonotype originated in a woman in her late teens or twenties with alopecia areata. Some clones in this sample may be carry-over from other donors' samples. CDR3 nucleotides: TGTGCCAGCAGTTACGGGGTAGTACAGCCCCAGCATTTT. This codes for CASSYGVVQPQHF.